These T cell receptor beta chains were read from a single sample in a study of cytomegalovirus exposure and HLA in healthy donors. Only in-frame clones appear in the TCRdb table, and some are missing; sequencing was by immunoSEQ multiplex PCR. The table shows 70,000 to 90,000 clones, with 80% to 90% occurring only once. The sequenced sample consisted of PBMCs. These receptor sequences come from a man between 65 and 80 years old in good health and CMV-seropositive. The CDR3 runs from the conserved cysteine through the conserved F or W. D genes are given only for firm matches. Expanded clones get a size class; other rows say once, few or many, or leave the size out.

J: TRBJ2-3; size: once; V: TRBV5-6; D: TRBD2; DNA: TGTGCCAGCAGCTTCCGACTAGCGGGGGGACCAGATACGCAGTATTTT; CDR3: CASSFRLAGGPDTQYF
J: TRBJ2-7; size: -; V: TRBV18; D: TRBD1; DNA: TGTGCCAGCTCAAGCACCGGGACAGACCTCTACGAGCAGTACTTC; CDR3: CASSSTGTDLYEQYF
J: TRBJ1-1; size: -; V: TRBV29-1; D: -; DNA: TGCAGCGTTACAGGGTGGTTGAACACTGAAGCTTTCTTT; CDR3: CSVTGWLNTEAFF
J: TRBJ2-3; size: -; V: TRBV30; D: TRBD2; DNA: TGTGCCTGGAGTGTCGGGACTAGCGGTACAGATACGCAGTATTTT; CDR3: CAWSVGTSGTDTQYF
J: TRBJ2-7; size: -; V: TRBV4-3; D: -; DNA: TGCGCCAGCAGCCAAGCCGAGTCGAGCTCCTACGAGCAGTACTTC; CDR3: CASSQAESSSYEQYF
J: TRBJ2-5; size: -; V: TRBV29-1; D: TRBD2; DNA: TGCAGCCCAACGTCGGCGGGACTAGCGGGAGGAAACCAAGAGACCCAGTACTTC; CDR3: CSPTSAGLAGGNQETQYF
J: TRBJ1-6; size: -; V: TRBV9; D: -; DNA: TGTGCCAGCAGCGTAGGGGGAGGACAATATAATTCACCCCTCCACTTT; CDR3: CASSVGGGQYNSPLHF
J: TRBJ2-7; size: -; V: TRBV30; D: TRBD1; DNA: TGTGCCTGGAGTCGAGGGGGCCGCTACGAGCAGTACTTC; CDR3: CAWSRGGRYEQYF
J: TRBJ1-1; size: once; V: TRBV7-2; D: -; DNA: TGTGCCAGCAGCTTAGATTTCTCCTCAGGGGTTACTGAAGCTTTCTTT; CDR3: CASSLDFSSGVTEAFF
J: TRBJ2-5; size: -; V: TRBV5-4; D: -; DNA: TGTGCCAGCAGGATCGGCGGGATTGAGACCCAGTACTTC; CDR3: CASRIGGIETQYF
J: TRBJ1-1; size: few; V: TRBV6-5; D: -; DNA: TGTGCCAGCAGTTACGAGGGAAACACTGAAGCTTTCTTT; CDR3: CASSYEGNTEAFF
J: TRBJ2-7; size: once; V: TRBV27; D: TRBD1; DNA: TGTGCCAGCAGCCTGGACAGGGGCTACGAGCAGTACTTC; CDR3: CASSLDRGYEQYF
J: TRBJ2-2; size: -; V: TRBV5-1; D: -; DNA: TGCGCCAGCAGCTTGGGAGACAGAGAAGACGCCGGGGAGCTGTTTTTT; CDR3: CASSLGDREDAGELFF
J: TRBJ2-5; size: -; V: TRBV28; D: -; DNA: TGTGCCAGCAGCTCCCAGGGACTCACCTACTTC; CDR3: CASSSQGLTYF
J: TRBJ2-4; size: -; V: TRBV10-3; D: TRBD1; DNA: TGTGCCATCAGTGAACGGGACAGGGCGGACATTCAGTACTTC; CDR3: CAISERDRADIQYF
J: TRBJ2-3; size: -; V: TRBV10-3; D: -; DNA: TGTGCCATCAGCTCTACAGGGACAGATACGCAGTATTTT; CDR3: CAISSTGTDTQYF
J: TRBJ2-5; size: -; V: TRBV7-2; D: TRBD2; DNA: TGTGCCAGCAGCTTGACTAGCGGAGGAAAAGAGACCCAGTACTTC; CDR3: CASSLTSGGKETQYF
J: TRBJ2-7; size: once; V: TRBV6-5; D: -; DNA: TGTGCCAGCAAGGAGACAGAGTATCGCGAGCAGTACTTC; CDR3: CASKETEYREQYF
J: TRBJ2-7; size: -; V: TRBV9; D: -; DNA: TGTGCCAGCAGCGTAGGAGGGCTCGCCTACGAGCAGTACTTC; CDR3: CASSVGGLAYEQYF
J: TRBJ2-7; size: -; V: TRBV18; D: -; DNA: TGTGCCAGCTCAACAGGGTACGAGCAGTACTTC; CDR3: CASSTGYEQYF
J: TRBJ2-7; size: -; V: TRBV28; D: -; DNA: TGTGCCAGCAGCCAAACGGGGGGCTTTACCTACGAGCAGTACTTC; CDR3: CASSQTGGFTYEQYF
J: TRBJ2-1; size: -; V: TRBV6-4; D: TRBD2; DNA: TGTGCCAGCAGTGACCGAACCTTAGCGGGAGGAGAAGTGTACAATGAGCAGTTCTTC; CDR3: CASSDRTLAGGEVYNEQFF
J: TRBJ1-2; size: once; V: TRBV18; D: TRBD1; DNA: TGTGCCAGCTCAGAAGGGGGCGGAAACTACGACGGCTACACCTTC; CDR3: CASSEGGGNYDGYTF
J: TRBJ2-7; size: -; V: TRBV6-1; D: TRBD2; DNA: TGTGCCAGCAGTGGACCCACGGGGGGTTCCGAGCAGTACTTC; CDR3: CASSGPTGGSEQYF
J: TRBJ1-2; size: -; V: TRBV7-9; D: TRBD1; DNA: TGTGCCAGCAGAGCGGGACAGGGAATCGGTGGCTACACCTTC; CDR3: CASRAGQGIGGYTF
J: TRBJ2-7; size: -; V: TRBV27; D: -; DNA: TGTGCCAGGGCCCCGCAGGGATACGAGCAGTACTTC; CDR3: CARAPQGYEQYF
J: TRBJ1-5; size: -; V: TRBV11-2; D: TRBD1; DNA: TGTGCCAGCAGCCCCGGGACAGGGAATCAGCCCCAGCATTTT; CDR3: CASSPGTGNQPQHF
J: TRBJ1-5; size: -; V: TRBV27; D: -; DNA: TGTGCCAGCAGTTTCCAGGAGGATCAGCCCCAGCATTTT; CDR3: CASSFQEDQPQHF
J: TRBJ2-7; size: -; V: TRBV4-2; D: -; DNA: TGTGCCAGCAGCCAAATGATGCGCGAGCAGTACTTC; CDR3: CASSQMMREQYF
J: TRBJ2-2; size: -; V: TRBV29-1; D: TRBD1; DNA: TGCAGCGTTTCTGACAGGGTCGGGGAGCTGTTTTTT; CDR3: CSVSDRVGELFF
J: TRBJ2-5; size: -; V: TRBV7-7; D: TRBD2; DNA: TGTGCCAGCAGCTTAGCGCTAGCGGGGCTGGAGACCCAGTACTTC; CDR3: CASSLALAGLETQYF
J: TRBJ1-6; size: -; V: TRBV4-3; D: -; DNA: TGCGCCAGCAGCCAAATGAACAGGGATCGGTCACCCCTCCACTTT; CDR3: CASSQMNRDRSPLHF
J: TRBJ2-3; size: -; V: TRBV5-1; D: -; DNA: TGCGCCAGCAGCTTGGCCTCGACTAGTTTGGCAGATACGCAGTATTTT; CDR3: CASSLASTSLADTQYF
J: TRBJ2-6; size: -; V: TRBV2; D: -; DNA: TGTGCCAGCAGTGACAGGGTGGGGGCCAACGTCCTGACTTTC; CDR3: CASSDRVGANVLTF
J: TRBJ2-7; size: -; V: TRBV18; D: TRBD2; DNA: TGTGCCAGCTCACCCCCAAGGGCGGGAGGCCAGGGGGAGCAGTACTTC; CDR3: CASSPPRAGGQGEQYF
J: TRBJ2-7; size: -; V: TRBV13; D: TRBD2; DNA: TGTGCCAGCAGCTTAGGGCGGGGGGACGAGCAGTACTTC; CDR3: CASSLGRGDEQYF
J: TRBJ2-7; size: -; V: TRBV7-8; D: TRBD2; DNA: TGTGCCAGCAGGACTAGCGGGGTCTACGAGCAGTACTTC; CDR3: CASRTSGVYEQYF
J: TRBJ2-3; size: -; V: TRBV7-3; D: -; DNA: TGTGCCAGCAGCTTACAGGGGGGAGGAAGGCAGTATTTT; CDR3: CASSLQGGGRQYF
J: TRBJ2-7; size: -; V: TRBV5-1; D: -; DNA: TGCGCCAGCAGCTTGGACAGGAGTGGCTACGAGCAGTACTTC; CDR3: CASSLDRSGYEQYF
J: TRBJ1-2; size: -; V: TRBV25-1; D: -; DNA: TGTGCCAGCAGTGATTACAGGCCCTATGGCTACACCTTC; CDR3: CASSDYRPYGYTF
J: TRBJ2-3; size: -; V: TRBV5-4; D: TRBD2; DNA: TGTGCCGGAACCTCCGGGACTATTAACACAGATACGCAGTATTTT; CDR3: CAGTSGTINTDTQYF
J: TRBJ2-7; size: -; V: TRBV10-3; D: -; DNA: TGTGCCATCAGTCCTGGAGGATACGAGCAGTACTTC; CDR3: CAISPGGYEQYF
J: TRBJ2-7; size: -; V: TRBV12-5; D: -; DNA: TGTGCTAGTGGTTTACAGGGTAGTTACGAGCAGTACTTC; CDR3: CASGLQGSYEQYF
J: TRBJ2-7; size: -; V: TRBV7-2; D: TRBD1; DNA: TGTGCCAGCAGCTTAGACCCGGGACAGAAATACGAGCAGTACTTC; CDR3: CASSLDPGQKYEQYF
J: TRBJ1-1; size: few; V: TRBV2; D: TRBD1; DNA: TGTGCCAGCGAAAGGGACAGGGGCTCTTGGAGAGCTTTCTTT; CDR3: CASERDRGSWRAFF
J: TRBJ2-1; size: -; V: TRBV6-5; D: TRBD2; DNA: TGTGCCAGCACTGCAGCGGGATCAAATGAGCAGTTCTTC; CDR3: CASTAAGSNEQFF
J: TRBJ2-3; size: -; V: TRBV4-1; D: TRBD2; DNA: TGCGCCAGCAGCCAAATGGGACTAGCGGCCCTCACAGATACGCAGTATTTT; CDR3: CASSQMGLAALTDTQYF
J: TRBJ2-7; size: -; V: TRBV6-5; D: -; DNA: TGTGCCAGCAGTTCCACAGGGAGGGGGTCGGAGGAGCAGTACTTC; CDR3: CASSSTGRGSEEQYF
J: TRBJ2-7; size: -; V: TRBV6-5; D: -; DNA: TGTGCCAGCAGTTCGGAGGGCTACGAGCAGTACTTC; CDR3: CASSSEGYEQYF
J: TRBJ2-2; size: -; V: TRBV7-9; D: TRBD2; DNA: TGTGCCAGCAGCTTAAGACTAGCGGGAGCCGGGGAGCTGTTTTTT; CDR3: CASSLRLAGAGELFF
J: TRBJ2-3; size: -; V: TRBV19; D: TRBD1; DNA: TGTGCCAGCTCGGGACAGGGGGCAGATACGCAGTATTTT; CDR3: CASSGQGADTQYF
J: TRBJ1-2; size: -; V: TRBV5-4; D: -; DNA: TGTGCCAGCAGCTTGGATAGGCGGGGCTACACCTTC; CDR3: CASSLDRRGYTF
J: TRBJ2-7; size: -; V: TRBV10-3; D: TRBD1; DNA: TGTGCCACCGAAGGACAGGACTCCTACGAGCAGTACTTC; CDR3: CATEGQDSYEQYF
J: TRBJ1-1; size: -; V: TRBV6-5; D: -; DNA: TGTGCCAGCAGTTACTCACGGGGAGGCACTGAAGCTTTCTTT; CDR3: CASSYSRGGTEAFF
J: TRBJ2-3; size: -; V: TRBV28; D: -; DNA: TGTGCCAGCAGTACTAGCACAGATACGCAGTATTTT; CDR3: CASSTSTDTQYF
J: TRBJ1-6; size: -; V: TRBV19; D: TRBD1; DNA: TGTGCCAGTCATGGACAGGGTAGTTCACCCCTCCACTTT; CDR3: CASHGQGSSPLHF
J: TRBJ2-1; size: -; V: TRBV5-4; D: TRBD2; DNA: TGTGCCAGCAGCTTGGAAATAGCGGGAGGGTATGAGCAGTTCTTC; CDR3: CASSLEIAGGYEQFF
J: TRBJ1-5; size: few; V: TRBV7-9; D: TRBD1; DNA: TGTGCCAGCAGTACTGGACAGGTATTTCAGCCCCAGCATTTT; CDR3: CASSTGQVFQPQHF